The 12 T cell receptor beta chains below come from one sample, sequenced in a study of STAT5B mutations in CD4+ large granular lymphocyte leukemia (dated by TCRdb to between 2021 and 2024). The library was generated by the immunoSEQ multiplex PCR assay. Imported from immuneACCESS, the table was reduced by TCRdb to in-frame sequences with V and J called. These copies leave out some clones; in studies compared against another copy, an unresolved V gene accounts for under half, and the cause of the remainder is not known. For this sample the table gives around 29,000 clones, of which over 70% were detected only once. The ten most abundant clones make up under 1.2% of the sample. Input material: CD4+ T cells from blood buffy coats. These receptors were collected from a human donor in good health.

The chain is built from TRBV19 and TRBJ1-5, with TRBD1 as a possible D gene (5 bases). Looked up from germline, CDR1 is LNHDA and CDR2 is SQIVND (reference sequence). This CDR3 contains 16 residues. The V gene lost 6 bases and the J gene lost 6 bases, with 21 bases spanning the gap. The CDR3 is CASSPGGWQGSQPQHF. The DNA for the CDR3 is TGTGCCAGTAGCCCCGGGGGATGGCAGGGATCTCAGCCCCAGCATTTT. The full variable domain, completed using reference TRBV19 and TRBJ1-5, is DGGITQSPKYLFRKEGQNVTLSCEQNLNHDAMYWYRQDPGQGLRLIYYSQIVNDFQKGDIAEGYSVSREKKESFPLTVTSAQKNPTAFYLCASSPGGWQGSQPQHFGDGTRLSIL.

The CDR3 spells CASRQGRGVSPLHF. For the CDR3, the DNA is TGTGCCAGCAGACAGGGGCGGGGAGTTTCACCCCTCCACTTT. The genes are TRBV2 and TRBJ1-6; TRBD1 agrees at 7 bases. CDR3 length: 14 amino acids. Germline V CDR1 and CDR2: SNHLY, FYNNEI. Trimming cost V 6 bases and J 9 bases; bases outside gene matches: 8.

The rearrangement links TRBV7-9 to TRBJ2-2; 10 nucleotides agree with TRBD1. The length of the CDR3 is 16 residues. V lost 3 bases to trimming and J lost 5 bases; unmatched junction nucleotides: 6. Germline-derived CDR1 and CDR2 are SEHNR and FQNEAQ (reference sequence). The CDR3 loop reads CASSFGQGGSTGELFF. The CDR3 DNA follows: TGTGCCAGCAGCTTCGGACAGGGGGGTTCAACCGGGGAGCTGTTTTTT.

The chain has TRBV15 and TRBJ1-2, with 9 bases lining up with TRBD1. The trim removed 4 bases at V and 6 bases at J, leaving 3 bases unmatched. The CDR3 consists of 13 residues. Germline V gene sequence: CDR1 LNHNV, CDR2 YYDKDF (reference sequence). The CDR3 DNA follows: TGTGCCACCAGCAAAGGGACAGGGAATGGCTACACCTTC. Translating it yields CATSKGTGNGYTF.

The chain has TRBV30 and TRBJ1-6; D is ambiguous. The V gene lost 2 bases and the J gene lost 4 bases, with 6 bases spanning the gap. The CDR3 consists of 13 residues. Looked up from germline, CDR1 is GTSNPN and CDR2 is SVGIG (reference sequence). CDR3 amino acids: CAWSPRYNSPLHF. Written as DNA, the CDR3 is TGTGCCTGGAGTCCACGGTATAATTCACCCCTCCACTTT.

The chain uses TRBV2 and TRBJ2-1, with D hard to call. CDR3 length: 14 amino acids. Germline loops: CDR1 SNHLY, CDR2 FYNNEI. Trimming cost V 2 bases and J 6 bases, with 11 bases left between them. The CDR3 here is CASSEPRRTNEQFF. Here the CDR3 DNA reads TGTGCCAGCAGTGAACCCCGCAGGACCAATGAGCAGTTCTTC.

The chain joins TRBV27 to TRBJ2-2; 8 bases fit TRBD2. The CDR3 contains 15 residues. Trimming cost V 7 bases and J 0 bases; bases outside gene matches: 4. Germline V gives CDR1 MNHEY, CDR2 SMNVEV (reference sequence). For the CDR3, the DNA is TGTGCCAGCAAGGGAGCGGGAGCGAACACCGGGGAGCTGTTTTTT. Amino acid sequence: CASKGAGANTGELFF.

This chain connects TRBV25-1 to TRBJ2-7; the D gene is possibly TRBD2 (5 bases). Germline assignment: CDR1 MGHDK and CDR2 SYGVNS. V lost 4 bases to trimming and J lost 0 bases, with 13 bases between them. The CDR3 extends over 15 amino acids. The CDR3 sequence: CASSGASRGSYEQYF. The CDR3 nucleotides are TGTGCCAGCAGTGGGGCGTCTCGGGGCTCCTACGAGCAGTACTTC.

This CDR3 is CASSLPLVEGYGYTF. The CDR3 bases are TGTGCCAGCAGTTTGCCTCTAGTCGAGGGCTATGGCTACACCTTC. The chain recombines TRBV28 with TRBJ1-2; unclear D gene. V dropped 3 bases and J dropped 4 bases, with 15 bases sitting between them. The CDR3 consists of 15 residues. Germline V gives CDR1 MDHEN, CDR2 SYDVKM.

The rearrangement links TRBV2 to TRBJ2-5; weak D call: TRBD1 (6 bases). CDR1 is SNHLY, CDR2 FYNNEI, per germline. The length of the CDR3 is 12 residues. Trimming removed 9 bases at V and 5 bases at J, with 13 bases between. The CDR3 DNA reads TGTGCCAGGGACCAGGGGTCCGAGACCCAGTACTTC. Its protein product is CARDQGSETQYF.

The chain recombines TRBV18 with TRBJ2-6, with D perhaps matching TRBD1 (6 bases). This CDR3 is built from 16 residues. From germline, CDR1 is KGHSH and CDR2 LQKENI. The V gene lost 4 bases and the J gene lost 0 bases, with 10 bases spanning the gap. The CDR3 is CASSRGHNSGANVLTF. CDR3 coding DNA: TGTGCCAGCTCACGGGGACATAACTCTGGGGCCAACGTCCTGACTTTC.

This clone was seen a handful of times. The chain recombines TRBV7-9 with TRBJ2-3, with D possibly being TRBD2 (6 bases). V was cut by 4 bases and J by 3 bases, with 17 bases left in between. The CDR3 is made up of 16 amino acids. Germline CDR1 SEHNR, CDR2 FQNEAQ (reference sequence). CDR3 protein: CASSYSGTEVTDTQYF. DNA for the CDR3: TGTGCCAGCAGCTACTCCGGGACTGAGGTGACAGATACGCAGTATTTT.